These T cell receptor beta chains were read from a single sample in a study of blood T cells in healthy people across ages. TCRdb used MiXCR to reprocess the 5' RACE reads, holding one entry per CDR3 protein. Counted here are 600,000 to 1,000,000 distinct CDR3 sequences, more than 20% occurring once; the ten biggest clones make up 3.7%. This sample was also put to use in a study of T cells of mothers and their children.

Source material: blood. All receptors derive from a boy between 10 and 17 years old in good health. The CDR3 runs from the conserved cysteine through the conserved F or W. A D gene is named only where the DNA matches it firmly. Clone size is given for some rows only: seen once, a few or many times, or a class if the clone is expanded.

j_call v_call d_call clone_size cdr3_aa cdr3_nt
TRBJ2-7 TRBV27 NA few CASSLSWTRAYEQYF TGTGCCAGCAGTTTATCGTGGACTCGGGCCTACGAGCAGTACTTC
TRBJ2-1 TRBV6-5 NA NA CASSYNPVNEQFF TGTGCCAGCAGCTACAATCCCGTAAATGAGCAGTTCTTC
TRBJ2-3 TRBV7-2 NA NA CASGFGAYTDTQYF TGTGCCAGCGGGTTTGGAGCTTACACAGATACGCAGTATTTT
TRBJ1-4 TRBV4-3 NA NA CASSRDRGSEKLFF TGCGCCAGCAGTCGCGATAGAGGGTCTGAAAAACTGTTTTTT
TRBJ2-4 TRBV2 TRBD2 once CASRVGTSATKNIQYF TGTGCCAGCAGAGTTGGGACTAGCGCAACCAAAAACATTCAGTACTTC
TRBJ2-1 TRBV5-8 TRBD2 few CASSLMGLAGARGNEQFF TGTGCCAGCAGCTTAATGGGACTAGCGGGGGCCCGGGGCAATGAGCAGTTCTTC
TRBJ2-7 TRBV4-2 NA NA CASSQELGYYEQYF TGTGCCAGCAGCCAAGAGTTGGGATACTACGAGCAGTACTTC
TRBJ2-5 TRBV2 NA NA CASISYVQYF TGTGCCAGCATTTCCTACGTGCAGTACTTC
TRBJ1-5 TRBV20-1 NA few CSAIRARGNQPQHF NA
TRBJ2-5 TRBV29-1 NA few CSARVGTWEQYF TGCAGCGCCCGGGTCGGGACTTGGGAGCAGTACTTC
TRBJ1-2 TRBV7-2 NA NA CASSPLAGIYGYTF TGTGCCAGCAGCCCTCTGGCAGGGATCTATGGCTACACCTTC
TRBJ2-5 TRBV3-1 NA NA CASSQEVGFETQYF TGTGCCAGCAGCCAAGAGGTCGGGTTTGAGACCCAGTACTTC
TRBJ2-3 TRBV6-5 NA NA CASSKANTDTQYF TGTGCCAGCAGCAAAGCTAACACAGATACGCAGTATTTT
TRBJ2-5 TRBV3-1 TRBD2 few CASSLYSSGGGKETQYF TGTGCCAGCAGCCTCTACTCTAGCGGGGGCGGTAAAGAGACCCAGTACTTC
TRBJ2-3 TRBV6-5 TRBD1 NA CASSYFSPGQGAADTQYF TGTGCCAGCAGTTACTTCTCTCCGGGACAGGGGGCGGCAGATACGCAGTATTTT
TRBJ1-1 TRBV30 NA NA CAWTAPGGVAEAFF TGTGCCTGGACCGCACCAGGAGGGGTAGCTGAAGCTTTCTTT
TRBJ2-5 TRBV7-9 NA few CASSLAGALETQYF TGTGCCAGCAGCTTAGCGGGAGCTTTGGAGACCCAGTACTTC
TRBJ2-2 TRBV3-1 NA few CASSSWDFNGELFF TGTGCCAGCAGCTCCTGGGACTTCAACGGGGAGCTGTTTTTT
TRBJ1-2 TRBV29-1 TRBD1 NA CSVGGQGLGHTF TGCAGCGTTGGAGGACAGGGGCTTGGCCACACCTTC
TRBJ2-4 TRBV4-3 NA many CASSQDIAQGQEYF TGCGCCAGCAGCCAAGACATCGCCCAGGGGCAGGAGTACTTC
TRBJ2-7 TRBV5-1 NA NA CASSPLVEGRVEQYF TGCGCCAGCAGCCCTCTGGTGGAGGGGCGCGTCGAGCAGTACTTC
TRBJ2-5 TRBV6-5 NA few CASSYEGSETQYF TGTGCCAGCAGTTACGAGGGTTCAGAGACCCAGTACTTC
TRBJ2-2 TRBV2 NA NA CASSRDLLVGWSTGELFF TGTGCCAGCAGTCGTGACCTACTAGTAGGGTGGAGCACCGGGGAGCTGTTTTTT
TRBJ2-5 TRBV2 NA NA CASSGPEEETQYF TGTGCCAGCAGTGGCCCCGAGGAAGAGACCCAGTACTTC
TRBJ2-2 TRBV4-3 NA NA CASSQFVSGELFF TGCGCCAGCAGCCAATTTGTCTCCGGGGAGCTGTTTTTT
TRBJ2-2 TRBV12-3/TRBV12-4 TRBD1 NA CASSATGGKTGELFF TGTGCCAGCAGCGCGACAGGGGGCAAAACCGGGGAGCTGTTTTTT
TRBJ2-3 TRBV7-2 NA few CASSLIGLDTQYF TGTGCCAGCAGCTTAATAGGGTTAGATACGCAATATTTT
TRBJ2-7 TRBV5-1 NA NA CASSSSGTYYEQYF TGCGCCAGCAGCTCATCGGGAACCTACTACGAGCAGTACTTC
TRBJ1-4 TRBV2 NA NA CASRLLSPGSEKLFF TGTGCCAGCAGGCTCCTCTCTCCCGGAAGTGAAAAACTGTTTTTT
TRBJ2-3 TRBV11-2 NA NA CASSQGGGTLTDTQYF TGTGCCAGCAGCCAGGGCGGCGGGACCCTCACAGATACGCAGTATTTT
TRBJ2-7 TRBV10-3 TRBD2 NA CAISSASGSYEQYF TGTGCCATCAGTTCGGCTAGCGGGAGCTACGAGCAGTACTTC